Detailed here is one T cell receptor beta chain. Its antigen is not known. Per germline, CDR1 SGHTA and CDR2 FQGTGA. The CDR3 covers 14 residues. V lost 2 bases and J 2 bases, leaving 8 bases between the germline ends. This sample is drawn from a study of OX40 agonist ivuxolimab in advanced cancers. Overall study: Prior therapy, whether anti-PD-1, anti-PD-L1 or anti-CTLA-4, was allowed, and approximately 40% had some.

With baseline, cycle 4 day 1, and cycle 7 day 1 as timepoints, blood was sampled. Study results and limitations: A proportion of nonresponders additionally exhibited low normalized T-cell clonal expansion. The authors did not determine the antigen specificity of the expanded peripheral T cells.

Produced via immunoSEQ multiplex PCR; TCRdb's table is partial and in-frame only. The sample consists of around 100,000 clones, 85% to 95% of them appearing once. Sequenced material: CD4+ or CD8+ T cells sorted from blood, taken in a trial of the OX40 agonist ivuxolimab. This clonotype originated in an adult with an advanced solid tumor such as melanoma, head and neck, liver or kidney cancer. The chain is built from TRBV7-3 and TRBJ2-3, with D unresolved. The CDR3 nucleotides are TGTGCCAGCAGCTTAGGGTGGGCCACAGATACGCAGTATTTT. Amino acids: CASSLGWATDTQYF. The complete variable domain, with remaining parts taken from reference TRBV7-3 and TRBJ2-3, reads GAGVSQTPSNKVTEKGKYVELRCDPISGHTALYWYRQSLGQGPEFLIYFQGTGAADDSGLPNDRFFAVRPEGSVSTLKIQRTERGDSAVYLCASSLGWATDTQYFGPGTRLTVL.